This note documents a single TCR beta chain sequence. Its cognate antigen is unknown. The sample originates from a study of cytomegalovirus exposure and HLA in healthy donors. Study-level findings and limits: Confirmation was obtained in vitro that a few CMV-associated chains are specific for CMV antigens.

The CDR3 spans 15 residues. Trimming cost V 5 bases and J 5 bases; bases outside gene matches: 2. Germline-derived CDR1 and CDR2 are SGHTA and FQGTGA. The primer mix had 60 Vbeta and 13 Jbeta primers. TCRdb's copy holds only in-frame clones and misses some; the assay was immunoSEQ multiplex PCR. The repertoire consists of some 170,000 clones, with approximately 79% occurring once and the leading ten covering approximately 6%. The sequencing sample was made of PBMCs. V and J are TRBV7-3 and TRBJ2-2; 13 bases are a match to TRBD2. This TCR came from a man in his forties in good health and CMV-seropositive. CDR3 sequence: CASSALAGGTGELFF. CDR3 sequence (DNA): TGTGCCAGCAGCGCACTAGCGGGAGGGACCGGGGAGCTGTTTTTT.